A single sample is the source of the 22 T cell receptor beta chains below, sequenced in a study of blood T cell repertoires in COVID-19. The method was immunoSEQ multiplex PCR; TCRdb's version includes in-frame clones alone and lacks a portion of them. This sample has over 120,000 clones, with about nine tenths found just once. The specimen was peripheral blood. The receptors originated from a woman aged 45-59 years with acute or convalescent COVID-19.

The gene calls are TRBV2 and TRBJ1-2, with D possibly matching TRBD1 (6 bases). V lost 1 base and J 8 bases, leaving 14 bases between the germline ends. The CDR3 covers 14 residues. Germline V lookup: CDR1 SNHLY, CDR2 FYNNEI. The CDR3 region is CASSEVAGAWGYTF. DNA for the CDR3: TGTGCCAGCAGTGAAGTGGCAGGGGCATGGGGCTACACCTTC.

There are a few counts of this clone. The V gene is TRBV7-3, the J gene TRBJ1-6; 8 bases agree with TRBD1. Germline V gene data show CDR1 as SGHTA and CDR2 as FQGTGA. The CDR3 sequence is 15 residues long. With 4 bases clipped from V and 11 bases from J, the junction kept 10 bases outside the gene matches. Here the CDR3 DNA reads TGTGCCAGCAGCTCGGGGACAGGCGTCCAGGCACCCCTCCACTTT. Amino acids: CASSSGTGVQAPLHF.

This chain joins TRBV7-9 and TRBJ1-4, with TRBD1 as a possible D gene (5 bases). Trimming cost V 5 bases and J 8 bases, with 18 bases left between them. The germline CDR1 and CDR2 sequences are SEHNR and FQNEAQ (reference sequence). The CDR3 is 15 residues long. CDR3 in amino acids: CASSHNGGEVEKLFF. CDR3 nucleotide sequence: TGTGCCAGCAGCCACAATGGGGGGGAGGTGGAAAAACTGTTTTTT.

This clone was seen a single time. The chain links TRBV9 to TRBJ2-7; D ambiguous. The CDR3 contains 15 residues. CDR1 SGDLS and CDR2 YYNGEE come from the germline V gene. Trimming shortened V by 0 bases and J by 2 bases, and 12 bases separated the two germline ends. The CDR3 protein is CASSVAPGWPYEQYF. CDR3 sequence (DNA): TGTGCCAGCAGCGTAGCCCCTGGTTGGCCCTACGAGCAGTACTTC.

Points on this clone: This CDR3 is also generated by other DNA sequences in the sample. This chain's CDR3 is CASSSRDYGYTF. The CDR3 DNA is TGTGCCAGTAGTTCCCGTGACTATGGCTACACCTTC. The rearrangement joins TRBV19 to TRBJ1-2; D gene unclear. The CDR3 is 12 amino acids. V was shortened by 5 bases and J by 3 bases, with 7 bases between the two germline ends. Germline V gene sequence: CDR1 LNHDA, CDR2 SQIVND (reference sequence). The entire variable domain, with the rest obtained from reference TRBV19 and TRBJ1-2, is as follows: DGGITQSPKYLFRKEGQNVTLSCEQNLNHDAMYWYRQDPGQGLRLIYYSQIVNDFQKGDIAEGYSVSREKKESFPLTVTSAQKNPTAFYLCASSSRDYGYTFGSGTRLTVV.

The chain uses TRBV28 and TRBJ2-2; TRBD2 agrees at 9 bases. This CDR3 contains 16 residues. Per the germline V gene, CDR1 is MDHEN and CDR2 is SYDVKM. J was trimmed by 9 bases and V by 7 bases; bases with no gene match: 15. CDR3 in amino acids: CASTGSGGIFSRELFF. The CDR3 DNA follows: TGTGCCAGCACCGGTAGCGGGGGAATTTTCTCCCGGGAGCTGTTTTTT.

The CDR3 here is CSVSRGNYGYTF. CDR3 bases: TGCAGCGTTTCACGGGGTAACTATGGCTACACCTTC. This rearrangement joins TRBV29-1 to TRBJ1-2; D is unresolved. The CDR3 consists of 12 residues. V shed 5 bases and J shed 1 base, with 8 bases lying between them. The V gene's germline CDR1 is SQVTM and CDR2 ANQGSEA.

The V and J genes are TRBV10-2 and TRBJ2-6; D is ambiguous. Deletions cut 5 bases from V and 0 bases from J, with 8 bases between. Germline V CDR1 and CDR2: WSHSY, SAAADI. This CDR3 spans 15 amino acids. The CDR3 DNA is TGCGCCAGCAGTTTAGTAATCTCTGGGGCCAACGTCCTGACTTTC. It yields the protein CASSLVISGANVLTF.

CDR3 sequence: CASSPSGAYNEQFF. CDR3 DNA: TGTGCCAGCAGCCCGTCGGGAGCCTACAATGAGCAGTTCTTC. The chain couples TRBV6-5 to TRBJ2-1; D possibly corresponds to TRBD2 (6 bases). The CDR3 has 14 amino acids. The germline V gene encodes CDR1 MNHEY and CDR2 SVGAGI. V lost 6 bases and J 2 bases, leaving 11 bases between the germline ends.

The gene calls are TRBV11-2 and TRBJ2-5; 7 positions agree with TRBD2. Germline assignment: CDR1 SGHAT and CDR2 FQNNGV. The CDR3 runs to 16 residues. V lost 5 bases, J lost 5 bases, and 14 bases stayed unmatched. CDR3 sequence reads: CASSPTGPGAGETQYF. The DNA for the CDR3 is TGTGCCAGCAGCCCGACGGGGCCGGGAGCGGGGGAGACCCAGTACTTC.

This clone was seen a single time. The V and J genes are TRBV9 and TRBJ2-7; 10 positions match TRBD2. The CDR3 is 17 amino acids. Germline CDR1 SGDLS, CDR2 YYNGEE. Trimming removed 4 bases from V and 3 bases from J; junction bases left unmatched: 13. The CDR3 here is CASSSASGSQGVYEQYF. CDR3 nucleotide sequence: TGTGCCAGCAGCTCGGCTAGCGGGAGCCAAGGGGTCTACGAGCAGTACTTC.

This rearrangement joins TRBV30 to TRBJ1-5; TRBD1 matches at 11 bases. The CDR3 contains 13 residues. V lost 5 bases and J lost 6; bases outside the gene matches: 3. Per germline, CDR1 GTSNPN and CDR2 SVGIG (reference sequence). The CDR3 protein is CAWGQGASQPQHF. The CDR3 DNA sequence: TGTGCCTGGGGACAGGGGGCGAGTCAGCCCCAGCATTTT. Full variable domain (outside the CDR3, taken from reference TRBV30 and TRBJ1-5): SQTIHQWPATLVQPVGSPLSLECTVEGTSNPNLYWYRQAAGRGLQLLFYSVGIGQISSEVPQNLSASRPQDRQFILSSKKLLLSDSGFYLCAWGQGASQPQHFGDGTRLSIL.

This chain joins TRBV27 and TRBJ1-1, with 7 bases matching TRBD1. Germline V gene sequence: CDR1 MNHEY, CDR2 SMNVEV (reference sequence). There are 14 residues in the CDR3. V gave up 5 bases and J gave up 3 bases; unmatched junction bases: 6. The CDR3 spells CASSHDRVDTEAFF. The DNA for the CDR3 is TGTGCCAGCAGTCATGACAGGGTAGACACTGAAGCTTTCTTT.

The sample holds one count of this clone. CDR3 nucleotides: TGTGCCAGCAGCTTCTCTCGACTAGCGGGGGCCACAGATACGCAGTATTTT. Amino acids: CASSFSRLAGATDTQYF. The genes are TRBV11-2 and TRBJ2-3; TRBD2 agrees at 12 bases. The V gene end was trimmed by 3 bases and the J gene end by 2 bases; junction bases not matched to a gene: 6. This CDR3 is 17 amino acids long. CDR1 and CDR2 from the germline V gene are SGHAT and FQNNGV.

This sequence joins TRBV10-1 and TRBJ1-3; D remains unclear. The V and J ends lost 3 bases and 2 bases respectively, with 8 bases between them. The CDR3 consists of 14 residues. Germline CDR1 is WNHNN and CDR2 is SYGVQD (reference sequence). The CDR3 nucleotides are TGCGCCAGCAGTGAAGCGGATCCTGGAAACACCATATATTTT. It translates to CASSEADPGNTIYF.

The chain joins TRBV19 to TRBJ2-1; 11 bases align to TRBD1. This CDR3 has 18 residues. Losses at the gene ends were 5 bases for V and 2 bases for J; bases not matched to a gene: 11. Looked up from germline, CDR1 is LNHDA and CDR2 is SQIVND (reference sequence). The CDR3 loop is CASSGQGAGGTTYNEQFF. CDR3 nucleotide sequence: TGTGCCAGTAGTGGACAGGGGGCCGGCGGGACCACCTACAATGAGCAGTTCTTC.

This sequence joins TRBV30 and TRBJ2-3, with D maybe TRBD1 (6 bases). Trimming shortened V by 2 bases and J by 3 bases, and 12 bases separated the two germline ends. Germline assignment: CDR1 GTSNPN and CDR2 SVGIG (reference sequence). This CDR3 is built from 14 residues. Here the CDR3 reads CAWSSWGRTDTQYF. Written as DNA, the CDR3 is TGTGCCTGGAGTAGCTGGGGGCGAACAGATACGCAGTATTTT.

The CDR3 loop is CASSPGQGSTEAFF. The CDR3 bases are TGTGCCAGCAGCCCGGGACAGGGGTCCACTGAAGCTTTCTTT. This chain joins TRBV6-4 and TRBJ1-1; 10 bases are a match to TRBD1. The CDR3 covers 14 residues. After removal of 6 bases from V and 4 bases from J, the junction contained 5 bases not matched to a gene. Germline loops: CDR1 MRHNA, CDR2 SNTAGT.

The V call is TRBV9, the J call TRBJ2-2; 9 nucleotides line up with TRBD2. Trimming at V came to 3 bases and at J to 4 bases, leaving 7 bases not matched to a gene. The CDR3 sequence is 16 residues long. Germline loops: CDR1 SGDLS, CDR2 YYNGEE. The CDR3 nucleotides read TGTGCCAGCAGCGGAATCCTGCGGGGGGGCACCGGGGAGCTGTTTTTT. Translating gives CASSGILRGGTGELFF.

The chain links TRBV5-6 to TRBJ2-7; 9 positions match TRBD1. The CDR3 loop spans 15 amino acids. Trimming removed 2 bases from V and 7 bases from J; junction bases left unmatched: 10. Germline CDR1 reads SGHDT; CDR2 reads YYEEEE. Written as DNA, the CDR3 is TGTGCCAGCAGCTTCCGTAGGACAGGGGCCGGGGAGCAGTACTTC. Protein sequence: CASSFRRTGAGEQYF.

V usage is TRBV9 and J usage is TRBJ2-7; a possible D gene is TRBD1 (6 bases). Trimming left V 1 base short and J 6 bases short, with 17 bases between. The CDR3 totals 15 residues. Germline lookup yields CDR1 SGDLS and CDR2 YYNGEE. CDR3 in DNA: TGTGCCAGCAGCGTATTAGGTGGAGGCAGGGGCGAGCAGTACTTC. It yields the protein CASSVLGGGRGEQYF.

The chain couples TRBV7-9 to TRBJ1-4, with D unclear. The V gene lost 4 bases and the J gene lost 8 bases, with 17 bases spanning the gap. The CDR3 is 15 residues long. Germline lookup yields CDR1 SEHNR and CDR2 FQNEAQ (reference sequence). The CDR3: CASSSHRAGKEKLFF. CDR3 in DNA: TGTGCCAGCAGCTCACACCGAGCAGGAAAGGAAAAACTGTTTTTT.